Following are 29 T cell receptor beta chains from one sample sequenced in a study of blood T cells in healthy people across ages. With a J-beta primer mix and a sample-barcoded 5' primer, a second PCR ran about 7 to 11 cycles. TCRdb reprocessed the 5' RACE reads with MiXCR, giving one entry per CDR3 protein. Of hundreds of thousands of distinct CDR3 sequences in the sample, 40% to 65% are singletons; the top ten hold about 14%. What was sequenced was blood. These receptors originate from a woman of 80 years or more in good health.

CDR3 loop: CAISDRGDSPLHF. In nucleotides, the CDR3 is TGTGCCATCAGTGACAGGGGAGACTCACCCCTCCACTTT. The V call is TRBV10-3, the J call TRBJ1-6, with D possibly TRBD1 on 6 matching bases. This CDR3 has 13 amino acids. The ends were cut back, 3 bases at V and 10 bases at J, with 10 bases in the middle. Looked up from germline, CDR1 is ENHRY and CDR2 is SYGVKD.

This clonotype has a count of ten or more. V and J are TRBV10-3 and TRBJ2-3, with 8 bases fitting TRBD2. Germline assignment: CDR1 ENHRY and CDR2 SYGVKD. V lost 6 bases to trimming and J lost 2 bases; unmatched junction nucleotides: 7. The CDR3 is 15 amino acids. CDR3: CAISPLAGHTDTQYF. The CDR3 DNA is TGTGCCATCAGCCCGCTAGCGGGCCACACAGATACGCAGTATTTT.

This clonotype was observed at least ten times. The V call is TRBV6-5, the J call TRBJ1-5; D remains ambiguous. Trimming removed 5 bases at V and 1 base at J, with 6 bases between. The CDR3 sequence is 13 residues long. CDR1 and CDR2 from the germline V gene are MNHEY and SVGAGI. CDR3 sequence reads: CASSKDSNQPQHF. In DNA, the CDR3 is TGTGCCAGCAGTAAGGACAGCAATCAGCCCCAGCATTTT.

About this clonotype: The junction shows a germline mismatch at one end, possibly a read error. CDR3 region: CTSSLNTLPSEQYF. The CDR3 coding sequence is TGTACCAGCAGCTTAAACACGCTCCCGTCCGAGCAGTACTTC. The chain uses TRBV7-9 and TRBJ2-7; D ambiguous. The germline gives CDR1 SEHNR, CDR2 FQNEAQ (reference sequence). The CDR3 is 14 amino acids.

This clonotype was detected ten times or more. This chain joins TRBV20-1 and TRBJ1-1, with a tentative D call TRBD1 (6 bases). CDR1 is DFQATT and CDR2 is SNEGSKA in the germline V gene (reference sequence). The CDR3 has 14 amino acids. V lost 6 bases, J lost 2 bases, and 16 bases lay in between. The CDR3 DNA sequence: TGCAGTGCCCTTACACAGGGCCAAAACACTGAAGCTTTCTTT. This sequence encodes CSALTQGQNTEAFF.

This clonotype was counted many times. A much larger clone lies a single base off, so this may be a read error. The gene calls are TRBV6-5 and TRBJ2-7; no clear D. Trimming removed 5 bases from V and 0 bases from J, with 11 bases in between. The CDR3 has 14 residues. CDR1 MNHEY and CDR2 SVGAGI come from the germline V gene. CDR3 nucleotide sequence: TGTGCCAGCAGTGACTTTGGGAACTCCTACGAGCAGTACTTC. It specifies CASSDFGNSYEQYF.

This clonotype was observed at least ten times. The gene calls are TRBV12-3 or TRBV12-4 and TRBJ2-6; tentatively, D is TRBD1 (5 bases). V was pared by 5 bases and J by 0 bases, with 8 bases between. This CDR3 is 15 amino acids long. The CDR3 is CASSPDSSGANVLTF. In nucleotides, the CDR3 is TGTGCCAGCAGTCCAGACAGCTCTGGGGCCAACGTCCTGACTTTC.

At least ten counts were recorded for this clonotype. The CDR3 sequence: CASSWGIGQGNIQPQHF. The CDR3, as DNA: TGTGCCAGCAGCTGGGGAATAGGGCAGGGAAATATTCAGCCCCAGCATTTT. The chain links TRBV7-9 to TRBJ1-5; D is possibly TRBD1 (5 bases). The V end was cut by 4 bases, the J end by 6 bases, with 22 bases between. The germline V gene has CDR1 SEHNR and CDR2 FQNEAQ (reference sequence). This CDR3 is 17 amino acids long.

The chain couples TRBV20-1 to TRBJ2-3; TRBD1 or TRBD2 may be the D gene (5 bases each). From germline, CDR1 is DFQATT and CDR2 SNEGSKA (reference sequence). Trimming shortened V by 5 bases and J by 1 base, and 16 bases separated the two germline ends. The CDR3 sequence is 15 residues long. CDR3 DNA sequence: TGCAGTGCTTCTAGACCTCTGGGGGGCACAGATACGCAGTATTTT. This gives the protein CSASRPLGGTDTQYF.

This clonotype appeared many times. V and J are TRBV7-6 and TRBJ2-3; D not certain. This CDR3 has 17 amino acids. In germline, CDR1 is SGHVS, CDR2 FNYEAQ. V was cut by 7 bases and J by 0 bases, with 20 bases left in between. As DNA, the CDR3 is TGTGCCAGCATCCCCACGGCCACGGTACTTAGCACAGATACGCAGTATTTT. Protein product: CASIPTATVLSTDTQYF. Based on the CDR3 plus reference TRBV7-6 and TRBJ2-3, the full variable domain is GAGVSQSPRYKVTKRGQDVALRCDPISGHVSLYWYRQALGQGPEFLTYFNYEAQQDKSGLPNDRFSAERPEGSISTLTIQRTEQRDSAMYRCASIPTATVLSTDTQYFGPGTRLTVL.

This sequence joins TRBV29-1 and TRBJ2-3; the D is unclear. Per germline, CDR1 SQVTM and CDR2 ANQGSEA. Trimming removed 8 bases at V and 1 base at J, with 13 bases between. This CDR3 is 13 amino acids long. CDR3 region: CSFLRHGTDTQYF. The CDR3 DNA reads as TGCAGCTTCTTAAGACACGGCACAGATACGCAGTATTTT.

The chain combines TRBV28 with TRBJ2-3, with TRBD2 matching 8 bases. V lost 4 bases to trimming and J lost 6 bases; unmatched junction nucleotides: 6. Germline V gene sequence: CDR1 MDHEN, CDR2 SYDVKM. This CDR3 is built from 14 residues. DNA for the CDR3: TGTGCCAGCAGTTCCCGGACTAGCTCGGATACGCAGTATTTT. Its translation is CASSSRTSSDTQYF.

The gene calls are TRBV29-1 and TRBJ2-7; D gene uncertain. The germline CDR1 and CDR2 sequences are SQVTM and ANQGSEA. The CDR3 runs to 13 residues. The V end lost 4 bases, the J end lost 2 bases, and 12 bases lay between the germline ends. The CDR3: CSVVGDLTYEQYF. The CDR3 bases are TGCAGCGTTGTAGGTGATCTAACCTACGAGCAGTACTTC.

This clonotype appeared a few times. The rearrangement joins TRBV12-3 or TRBV12-4 to TRBJ1-5, with TRBD1 as a possible D gene (5 bases). The V end was cut by 6 bases, the J end by 5 bases, with 17 bases between. The length of the CDR3 is 15 residues. CDR3 region: CASSRGGAFDQPQHF. The CDR3 bases are TGTGCCAGCAGCCGCGGAGGGGCCTTCGATCAGCCCCAGCATTTT.

This clonotype has a count of ten or more. The chain carries TRBV12-3 or TRBV12-4 and TRBJ1-4; D perhaps matches TRBD1 (6 bases). This CDR3 is 19 amino acids long. The V end was cut by 1 base, the J end by 0 bases, with 18 bases between. The CDR3 region has the DNA TGTGCCAGCAGTTTAGAACCGGGACATACCACCCCAACTAATGAAAAACTGTTTTTT. As protein: CASSLEPGHTTPTNEKLFF.

Comments on this clonotype: Since a much larger clone is just one base distant, this may be a read error. The chain joins TRBV5-1 to TRBJ2-7, with 11 bases matching TRBD2. V shed 3 bases, J shed 7 bases, and the junction held 9 bases outside the gene matches. The CDR3 has 15 residues. Germline V CDR1 and CDR2: SGHRS, YFSETQ. The CDR3 nucleotides are TGCGCCAGCAGCTATAATAGCGGGGGGGCCGATGAGCAGTACTTC. Translation gives CASSYNSGGADEQYF.

The chain combines TRBV3-1 with TRBJ2-5; D is ambiguous. The assigned J gene may be wrong: the sequence end matches TRBJ2-7 better. This CDR3 spans 14 amino acids. Germline V gene lookup returns CDR1 LGHDT and CDR2 YNNKEL (reference sequence). The CDR3 is CASSQDRVEYEQYF. CDR3 bases: TGTGCCAGCAGCCAAGATAGGGTAGAATACGAGCAGTACTTC.

This clonotype was picked up many times. The chain couples TRBV19 to TRBJ2-7; 9 bases map to TRBD2. V gave up 3 bases and J gave up 4 bases; unmatched junction bases: 4. Per the germline V gene, CDR1 is LNHDA and CDR2 is SQIVND (reference sequence). The CDR3 is 14 amino acids. CDR3 residues: CASSIAGGMYEQYF. CDR3 bases: TGTGCCAGTAGTATCGCGGGAGGGATGTACGAGCAGTACTTC.

Points on this clonotype: Possible read error: a much larger clone is one base away. This chain uses TRBV7-3 with TRBJ1-5, with D uncertain. The ends were cut back, 5 bases at V and 3 bases at J, with 8 bases in the middle. Per the germline V gene, CDR1 is SGHTA and CDR2 is FQGTGA. The CDR3 has 13 amino acids. CDR3 sequence reads: CASSPWVNQPQHF. The CDR3 DNA is TGTGCCAGCAGCCCATGGGTCAATCAGCCCCAGCATTTT.

This clonotype was counted many times. The junction shows a germline mismatch at one end, possibly a read error. This chain links TRBV2 with TRBJ2-5, with D possibly TRBD1 on 5 matching bases. Germline lookup yields CDR1 SNHLY and CDR2 FYNNEI. The CDR3 runs 13 residues. This CDR3 reads CAGSAYRQETQYF. The CDR3, as DNA: TGTGCCGGCAGCGCATACAGGCAAGAGACCCAGTACTTC.

A remark on this clonotype: Just one base apart from a much larger clone, this may be a read error. The chain combines TRBV4-1 with TRBJ1-5; D not certain. The CDR3 runs to 15 residues. Germline V CDR1 and CDR2: MGHRA, YSYEKL. CDR3 sequence: CASSQVERVGQPRHF. The DNA of the CDR3 is TGCGCCAGCAGCCAAGTGGAGAGGGTGGGCCAGCCCCGGCATTTT.

The rearrangement joins TRBV20-1 to TRBJ2-7; D may be TRBD1 (6 bases). The length of the CDR3 is 11 residues. Per germline, CDR1 DFQATT and CDR2 SNEGSKA (reference sequence). CDR3: CIAGAWYEQYF. Written as DNA, the CDR3 is TGCATTGCAGGGGCCTGGTACGAGCAGTACTTC.

The rearrangement links TRBV9 to TRBJ1-2, with 7 positions matching TRBD1. In germline, CDR1 is SGDLS, CDR2 YYNGEE. V shed 0 bases and J 7 bases; nucleotides not matched to a gene: 0. The CDR3 is 12 residues long. The CDR3 DNA is TGTGCCAGCAGCGTAGGACAGGGTGGCTACACCTTC. Protein product: CASSVGQGGYTF.

This clonotype appeared many times. The CDR3 region is CASTPRAYNEQFF. CDR3 sequence (DNA): TGTGCCAGCACCCCGAGGGCGTACAATGAGCAGTTCTTC. The gene calls are TRBV12-3 or TRBV12-4 and TRBJ2-1, with D maybe TRBD2 (5 bases). The CDR3 extends over 13 amino acids. Trimming stripped 7 bases from V and 4 bases from J, with 11 bases between.

The sample holds a few counts of this clonotype. In nucleotides, the CDR3 is TGCAGCGTTGCCGCGGGGGGACACACCGGGGAGCTGTTTTTT. This gives the protein CSVAAGGHTGELFF. The chain recombines TRBV29-1 with TRBJ2-2; TRBD2 matches at 8 bases. Germline CDR1 reads SQVTM; CDR2 reads ANQGSEA. V lost 4 bases and J lost 3; bases outside the gene matches: 4. This CDR3 spans 14 amino acids.

On this clonotype itself: A much larger clone lies a single base off, so this may be a read error. This rearrangement joins TRBV3-1 to TRBJ2-7, with TRBD1 as a possible D gene (6 bases). Germline-derived CDR1 and CDR2 are LGHDT and YNNKEL (reference sequence). V was cut by 3 bases and J by 4 bases, with 19 bases left in between. The CDR3 runs to 16 residues. CDR3 coding DNA: TGTGCCAGCAGCCAGTCTAAGCTTGGCAGGGGTTACGAGCAGTACTTC. Its translation is CASSQSKLGRGYEQYF.

The rearrangement links TRBV7-9 to TRBJ2-7; D is possibly TRBD1 (6 bases). Trimming removed 1 base at V and 0 bases at J, with 13 bases between. This CDR3 has 16 residues. From germline, CDR1 is SEHNR and CDR2 FQNEAQ (reference sequence). CDR3 amino acids: CASSLVQGRSSYEQYF. CDR3 in DNA: TGTGCCAGCAGCTTAGTACAGGGTCGAAGCTCCTACGAGCAGTACTTC.

The chain couples TRBV6-5 to TRBJ1-4; TRBD1 might be the D (6 bases). Trimming left V 2 bases short and J 8 bases short, with 21 bases between. CDR1 is MNHEY, CDR2 SVGAGI, per germline. This CDR3 is built from 17 residues. The CDR3 DNA is TGTGCCAGCAGTTACATACACACAACGGGACACCAAGAAAAACTGTTTTTT. This gives the protein CASSYIHTTGHQEKLFF.

DNA of the CDR3: TGTGCCAGCAGTTCGAGGACAGGTCGAGTTGGCAATCAGCCCCAGCATTTT. Its translation is CASSSRTGRVGNQPQHF. The chain recombines TRBV12-3 or TRBV12-4 with TRBJ1-5; 7 positions agree with TRBD1. The CDR3 contains 17 residues. Germline trimming cut 4 bases from V and 2 bases from J; bases unmatched to any gene: 11.